This T cell receptor (beta chain) was retrieved from a study of cytomegalovirus exposure and HLA in healthy donors. A word on this clone: Antigen unknown.

Study outcomes and limitations: Across all donors, roughly uniform sequencing depth was an assumption of the presence/absence analyses. In vitro experiments confirmed that a few CMV-associated chains were specific for CMV antigens. Most CMV-associated TCR beta chains appeared HLA-restricted in a later analysis.

Use of 60 Vbeta and 13 Jbeta primers characterized the PCR. Clones were read by immunoSEQ multiplex PCR, and TCRdb kept only the in-frame ones, dropping some. The sample lists 80,000 to 100,000 clones; 70% were seen once. The CDR3 length is 15 residues. The V gene end was trimmed by 5 bases and the J gene end by 3 bases; junction bases not matched to a gene: 6. Per the germline V gene, CDR1 is MNHEY and CDR2 is SVGAGI. The gene calls are TRBV6-5 and TRBJ1-4; TRBD1 matches 7 bases. The receptor was derived from a man between 45 and 60 years old in good health and CMV-seronegative. Source material: PBMCs. The CDR3 region has the DNA TGTGCCAGCAGTCCCGGGACAGCCTCTAATGAAAAACTGTTTTTT. Amino acids: CASSPGTASNEKLFF.